Described below is a single T cell receptor beta chain sequence and its context. The data derive from a study of blood T cell repertoires in COVID-19. About the research overall: Whether acute or convalescent, the COVID-19 samples came from the United States, Italy and Spain.

Per the original methods: Amplifying reference gene primers gave estimates of nucleated cell counts. TCRdb keeps only in-frame clones here, not all; method: immunoSEQ multiplex PCR. V and J calls plus clone size are reproduced from that table; the DNA served to infer D and trimming. The sample carries around 300,000 clones, approximately 83% recorded once. Per the germline V gene, CDR1 is MNHNY and CDR2 is SVGAGI (reference sequence). This CDR3 comprises 14 residues. Trimming took 3 bases from V and 4 from J, leaving 7 bases between them. The sequenced sample was peripheral blood. The V gene is TRBV6-6, the J gene TRBJ1-6, with no clear D. The receptor was isolated from a woman in her forties or fifties who had recovered from COVID-19. CDR3 DNA sequence: TGTGCCAGCAGTTATTCAGAATATAATTCACCCCTCCACTTT. It encodes CASSYSEYNSPLHF.